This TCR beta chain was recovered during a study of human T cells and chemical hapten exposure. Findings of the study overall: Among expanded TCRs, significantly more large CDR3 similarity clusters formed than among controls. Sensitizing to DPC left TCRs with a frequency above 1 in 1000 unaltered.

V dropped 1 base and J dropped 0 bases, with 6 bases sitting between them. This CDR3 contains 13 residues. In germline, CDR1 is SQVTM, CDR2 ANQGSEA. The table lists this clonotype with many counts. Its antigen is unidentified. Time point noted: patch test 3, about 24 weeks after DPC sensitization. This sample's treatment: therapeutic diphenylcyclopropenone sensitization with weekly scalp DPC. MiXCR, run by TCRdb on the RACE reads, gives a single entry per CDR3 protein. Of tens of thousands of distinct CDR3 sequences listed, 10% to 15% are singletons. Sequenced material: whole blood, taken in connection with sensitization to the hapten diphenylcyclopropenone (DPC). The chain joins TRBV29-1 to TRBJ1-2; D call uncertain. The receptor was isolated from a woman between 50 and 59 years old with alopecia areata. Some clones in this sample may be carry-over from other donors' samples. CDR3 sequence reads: CSVEGTPNYGYTF. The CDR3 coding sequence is TGCAGCGTTGAAGGCACCCCTAACTATGGCTACACCTTC.